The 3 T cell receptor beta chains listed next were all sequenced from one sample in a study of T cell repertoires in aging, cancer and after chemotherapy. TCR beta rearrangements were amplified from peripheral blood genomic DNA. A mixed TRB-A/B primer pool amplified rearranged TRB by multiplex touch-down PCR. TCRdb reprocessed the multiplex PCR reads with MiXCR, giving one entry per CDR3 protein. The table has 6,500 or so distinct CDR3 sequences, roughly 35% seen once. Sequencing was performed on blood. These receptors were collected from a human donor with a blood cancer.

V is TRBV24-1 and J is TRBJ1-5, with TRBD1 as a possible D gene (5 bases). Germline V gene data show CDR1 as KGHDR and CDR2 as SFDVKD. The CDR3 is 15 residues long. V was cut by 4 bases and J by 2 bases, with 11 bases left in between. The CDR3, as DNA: TGTGCCACCAGTGACTCCCGGGGCGGCAATCAGCCCCAGCATTTT. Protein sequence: CATSDSRGGNQPQHF.

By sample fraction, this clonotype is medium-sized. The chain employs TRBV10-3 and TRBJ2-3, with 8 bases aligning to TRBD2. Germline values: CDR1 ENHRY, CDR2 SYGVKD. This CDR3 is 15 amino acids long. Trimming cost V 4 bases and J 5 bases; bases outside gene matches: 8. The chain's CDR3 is CAISANTGGQDTQYF. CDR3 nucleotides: TGTGCCATCAGTGCGAATACGGGGGGGCAAGATACGCAGTATTTT.

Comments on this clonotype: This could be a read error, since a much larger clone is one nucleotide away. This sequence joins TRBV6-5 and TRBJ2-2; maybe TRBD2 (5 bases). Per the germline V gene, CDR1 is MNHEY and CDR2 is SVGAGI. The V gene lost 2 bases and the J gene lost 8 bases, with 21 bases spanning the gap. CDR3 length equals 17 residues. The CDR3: CASSYEGLVLPRGELFF. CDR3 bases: TGTGCCAGCAGTTACGAGGGTTTGGTCCTGCCAAGGGGGGAGCTGTTTTTT.